This T cell receptor (beta chain) was retrieved from a study of radiotherapy plus CTLA-4 blockade in lung cancer. In germline, CDR1 is SGHVS, CDR2 FQNEAQ. The CDR3 extends over 16 amino acids. The junction had 9 bases not matched to a gene; V was cut back by 5 bases and J by 1 base. Assay: immunoSEQ multiplex PCR; the TCRdb copy retains only in-frame clones and omits some. The sample consists of some 50,000 clones, approximately 79% of them appearing once. The source material was peripheral blood, sampled from a patient treated with radiotherapy plus ipilimumab. The TCR comes from a human donor with non-small cell lung cancer who had a partial response to radiotherapy plus ipilimumab. The chain combines TRBV7-8 with TRBJ2-3, with 7 bases aligning to TRBD2. The CDR3 nucleotides are TGTGCCAGCAGCCCATGGGACTACAAGGGCACAGATACGCAGTATTTT. Translated, it gives CASSPWDYKGTDTQYF. The full variable domain, rest sourced from reference TRBV7-8 and TRBJ2-3, is GAGVSQSPRYKVAKRGQDVALRCDPISGHVSLFWYQQALGQGPEFLTYFQNEAQLDKSGLPSDRFFAERPEGSVSTLKIQRTQQEDSAVYLCASSPWDYKGTDTQYFGPGTRLTVL.